This T cell receptor beta chain was identified during a study of identical twins. General study points: Zero-insertion findings could be partly confounded by invariant cells (MAIT and iNKT cells).

MiXCR was run by TCRdb on the 5' RACE reads, yielding one entry per CDR3 protein. The sample contains approximately 600,000 distinct CDR3 sequences, under 8.5% of which appear only once. Trimming took off 2 bases at V and 1 base at J, with 9 bases between the two ends. The CDR3 runs to 14 residues. Germline V lookup: CDR1 SGHRS, CDR2 YFSETQ. This clonotype was detected only a few times. The antigen is undetermined. The same sample was also studied in work on yellow fever vaccine responses in identical twins.

The V gene is TRBV5-1, the J gene TRBJ1-1; D may be TRBD1 (6 bases). The receptor comes from a young woman in good health. The material sequenced was PBMCs. CDR3 region: CASSFLGANTEAFF. As DNA, the CDR3 is TGCGCCAGCAGCTTTCTGGGGGCGAACACTGAAGCTTTCTTT.